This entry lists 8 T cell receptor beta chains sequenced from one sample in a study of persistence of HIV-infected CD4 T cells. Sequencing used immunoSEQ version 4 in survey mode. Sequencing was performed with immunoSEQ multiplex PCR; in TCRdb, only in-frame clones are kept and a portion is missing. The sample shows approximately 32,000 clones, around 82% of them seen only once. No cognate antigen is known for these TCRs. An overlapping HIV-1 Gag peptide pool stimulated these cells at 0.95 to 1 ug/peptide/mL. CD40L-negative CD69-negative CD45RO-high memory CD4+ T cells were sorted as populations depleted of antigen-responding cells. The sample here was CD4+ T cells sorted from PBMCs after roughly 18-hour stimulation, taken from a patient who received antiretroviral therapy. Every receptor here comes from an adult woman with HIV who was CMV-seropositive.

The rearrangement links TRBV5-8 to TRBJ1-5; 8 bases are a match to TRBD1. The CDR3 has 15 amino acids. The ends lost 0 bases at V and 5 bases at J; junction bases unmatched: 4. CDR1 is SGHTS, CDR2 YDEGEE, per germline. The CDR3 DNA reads TGTGCCAGCAGCTTGGGGACAGGGAATCATCAGCCCCAGCATTTT. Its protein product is CASSLGTGNHQPQHF.

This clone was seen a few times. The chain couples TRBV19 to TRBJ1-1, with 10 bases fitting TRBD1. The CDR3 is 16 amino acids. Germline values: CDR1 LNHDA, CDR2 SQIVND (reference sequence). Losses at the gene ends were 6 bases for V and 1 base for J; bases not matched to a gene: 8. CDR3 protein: CASSPGQGKANTEAFF. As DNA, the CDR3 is TGTGCCAGTAGCCCGGGACAGGGGAAAGCGAACACTGAAGCTTTCTTT.

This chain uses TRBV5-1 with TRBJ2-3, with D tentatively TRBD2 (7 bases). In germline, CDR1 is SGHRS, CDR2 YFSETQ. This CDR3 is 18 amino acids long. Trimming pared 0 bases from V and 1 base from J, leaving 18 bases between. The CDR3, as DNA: TGCGCCAGCAGCTTGGCTCGCGTAGGGGGGGCACGCACAGATACGCAGTATTTT. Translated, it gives CASSLARVGGARTDTQYF.

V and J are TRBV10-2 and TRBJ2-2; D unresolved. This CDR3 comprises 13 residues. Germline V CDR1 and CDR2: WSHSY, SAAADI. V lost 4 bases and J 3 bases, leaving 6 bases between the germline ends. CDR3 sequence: CASSGIYTGELFF. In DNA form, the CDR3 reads TGCGCCAGCAGTGGGATTTACACCGGGGAGCTGTTTTTT.

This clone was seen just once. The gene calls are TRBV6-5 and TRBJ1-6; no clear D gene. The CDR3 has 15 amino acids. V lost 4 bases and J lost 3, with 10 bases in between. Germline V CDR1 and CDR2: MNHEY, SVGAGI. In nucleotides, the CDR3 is TGTGCCAGCAGTTTCGGGAGGGTCTATAATTCACCCCTCCACTTT. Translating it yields CASSFGRVYNSPLHF.

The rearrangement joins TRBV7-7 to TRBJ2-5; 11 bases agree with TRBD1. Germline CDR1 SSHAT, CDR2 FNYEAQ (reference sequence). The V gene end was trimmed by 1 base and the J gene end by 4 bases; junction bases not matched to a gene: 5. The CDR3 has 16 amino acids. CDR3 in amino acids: CASSLGGQGAGETQYF. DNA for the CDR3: TGTGCCAGCAGCTTAGGCGGACAGGGGGCGGGAGAGACCCAGTACTTC.

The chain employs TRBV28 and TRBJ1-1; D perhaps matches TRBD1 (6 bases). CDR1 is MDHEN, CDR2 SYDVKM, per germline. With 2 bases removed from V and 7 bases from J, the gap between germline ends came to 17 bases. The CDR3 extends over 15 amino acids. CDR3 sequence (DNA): TGTGCCAGCAGTTTAACAGGGATGAAGGCCAATGAAGCTTTCTTT. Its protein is CASSLTGMKANEAFF.

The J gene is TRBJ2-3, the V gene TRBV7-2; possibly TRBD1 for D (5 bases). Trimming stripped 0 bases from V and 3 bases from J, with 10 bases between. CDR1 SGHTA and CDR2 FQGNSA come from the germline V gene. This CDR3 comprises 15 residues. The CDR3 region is CASSLAGRATDTQYF. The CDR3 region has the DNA TGTGCCAGCAGCTTAGCGGGCAGGGCGACAGATACGCAGTATTTT.